The source of this T cell receptor beta chain is a study of control samples from healthy donors and cancer patients. The CDR3 has 13 residues. CDR1 is SGDLS and CDR2 is YYNGEE in the germline V gene. V was clipped by 4 bases and J by 0 bases, with 7 bases between them. The sample holds a few counts of this clone. Measured with immunoSEQ multiplex PCR; TCRdb has only the in-frame clones, and not every one. The data contain 30,000 to 35,000 clones, more than 85% of them singletons. Sequencing was done on a sample of PBMCs. This chain joins TRBV9 and TRBJ1-1; D uncertain. The clonotype comes from a middle-aged woman with lung cancer. Here the CDR3 DNA reads TGTGCCAGCAGCCCAGACATGAACACTGAAGCTTTCTTT. Translated, it gives CASSPDMNTEAFF.